These 12 T cell receptor beta chains share one sample of origin, sequenced in a study of blood T cell repertoires in COVID-19. Repertoires were generated with immunoSEQ multiplex PCR, while TCRdb's copy carries only in-frame clones and drops some. The sample lists about 74,000 clones, around 90% occurring once. The specimen sequenced was peripheral blood. The origin of the receptors is a woman aged 80 or over with acute or convalescent COVID-19.

This clone has a handful of counts. The CDR3 protein is CASSADDGYSQPQHF. Here the CDR3 DNA reads TGTGCCAGCAGCGCCGATGACGGGTATAGTCAGCCCCAGCATTTT. The rearrangement uses TRBV7-2 and TRBJ1-5; D remains unclear. The CDR3 covers 15 residues. CDR1 and CDR2 (germline): SGHTA, FQGNSA. The V gene lost 5 bases and the J gene lost 6 bases, with 17 bases spanning the gap.

This chain connects TRBV5-1 to TRBJ1-5; the D is unclear. From germline, CDR1 is SGHRS and CDR2 YFSETQ. The CDR3 is 13 amino acids. V lost 0 bases to trimming and J lost 4 bases, with 5 bases between them. The CDR3 DNA reads TGCGCCAGCAGCTTGGATCGGAATCAGCCCCAGCATTTT. Residues: CASSLDRNQPQHF.

The V gene is TRBV6-2 or TRBV6-3, the J gene TRBJ2-1, with 14 bases aligning to TRBD2. This CDR3 region has 17 residues. After removal of 3 bases from V and 6 bases from J, the junction contained 7 bases not matched to a gene. Germline V lookup: CDR1 MNHEY, CDR2 SVGEGT. The CDR3 nucleotides are TGTGCCAGCAGTTATATGGGACTAGCGGGAGTCGGCAATGAGCAGTTCTTC. Encoded protein: CASSYMGLAGVGNEQFF.

As DNA, the CDR3 is TGTGCCACCAGCAGAGCGGGGCGGGGCAGATCCTACAATGAGCAGTTCTTC. Amino acids: CATSRAGRGRSYNEQFF. The rearrangement uses TRBV15 and TRBJ2-1; a possible D gene is TRBD2 (6 bases). Per germline, CDR1 LNHNV and CDR2 YYDKDF (reference sequence). V dropped 1 base and J dropped 1 base, with 14 bases sitting between them. This CDR3 region has 17 residues.

This clone was picked up one time. The chain recombines TRBV7-3 with TRBJ2-3; 11 bases fit TRBD2. Germline CDR1 SGHTA, CDR2 FQGTGA. The junction had 13 bases not matched to a gene; V was cut back by 2 bases and J by 0 bases. The CDR3 loop spans 20 amino acids. DNA for the CDR3: TGTGCCAGCAGCTTACACCCTTTCCCTACTAGCGGGGGTAGCACAGATACGCAGTATTTT. Encoded protein: CASSLHPFPTSGGSTDTQYF.

This chain connects TRBV6-1 to TRBJ2-6, with TRBD1 matching 7 bases. Germline V gene sequence: CDR1 MNHNS, CDR2 SASEGT. V was clipped by 2 bases and J by 0 bases; unmatched bases: 4. The CDR3 covers 17 residues. Here the CDR3 reads CASSERAGGSGANVLTF. In DNA form, the CDR3 reads TGTGCCAGCAGTGAACGGGCAGGGGGCTCTGGGGCCAACGTCCTGACTTTC.

This rearrangement joins TRBV7-6 to TRBJ1-5, with TRBD1 matching over 7 bases. CDR1 is SGHVS and CDR2 is FNYEAQ in the germline V gene. The CDR3 spans 15 residues. With 4 bases clipped from V and 1 base from J, the junction kept 4 bases outside the gene matches. The CDR3 protein is CASSSTGESNQPQHF. CDR3 sequence (DNA): TGTGCCAGCAGCTCAACAGGGGAGAGCAATCAGCCCCAGCATTTT.

V usage is TRBV3-1 (or the pseudogene TRBV3-2) and J usage is TRBJ2-7; D might be TRBD1 (6 bases). V dropped 1 base and J dropped 0 bases, with 10 bases sitting between them. Germline V gene lookup returns CDR1 LGHDT and CDR2 YNNKEL (reference sequence). CDR3 length: 15 amino acids. The CDR3 DNA follows: TGTGCCAGCAGCCAAGGGACAGCGCTCTCCTACGAGCAGTACTTC. Its protein product is CASSQGTALSYEQYF.

CDR3: CAWSVRGISYNEQFF. DNA for the CDR3: TGTGCCTGGAGTGTACGGGGTATAAGCTACAATGAGCAGTTCTTC. The chain joins TRBV30 to TRBJ2-1, with a possible D match to TRBD2 (5 bases). This CDR3 is 15 amino acids long. Trimming shortened V by 0 bases and J by 3 bases, and 12 bases separated the two germline ends. Germline V gives CDR1 GTSNPN, CDR2 SVGIG (reference sequence). Full variable domain (rest looked up from reference TRBV30 and TRBJ2-1): SQTIHQWPATLVQPVGSPLSLECTVEGTSNPNLYWYRQAAGRGLQLLFYSVGIGQISSEVPQNLSASRPQDRQFILSSKKLLLSDSGFYLCAWSVRGISYNEQFFGPGTRLTVL.

CDR3 sequence reads: CASSLDEKHEQFF. The DNA of the CDR3 is TGTGCCAGCAGCTTAGATGAGAAACATGAGCAGTTCTTC. The genes are TRBV11-3 and TRBJ2-1; D gene uncertain. The V gene's germline CDR1 is SGHNT and CDR2 YENEEA. V was clipped by 0 bases and J by 8 bases, with 8 bases between them. The CDR3 length is 13 residues.

This chain's CDR3 is CASSIVGGTTDTQYF. CDR3 bases: TGTGCCAGTAGTATAGTAGGAGGGACCACAGATACGCAGTATTTT. This chain uses TRBV19 with TRBJ2-3; perhaps TRBD2 as D (6 bases). CDR1 is LNHDA and CDR2 is SQIVND in the germline V gene (reference sequence). CDR3 length equals 15 residues. The V and J ends lost 1 base and 2 bases respectively, with 10 bases between them.

This chain connects TRBV28 to TRBJ1-2; 7 bases are a match to TRBD1. J lost 4 bases, V lost 3 bases, and 5 bases had no gene match. CDR3 length: 14 residues. Germline V gene data show CDR1 as MDHEN and CDR2 as SYDVKM. The CDR3 DNA follows: TGTGCCAGCAGTTTGGCGACAGGGACCTATGGCTACACCTTC. Translated: CASSLATGTYGYTF.